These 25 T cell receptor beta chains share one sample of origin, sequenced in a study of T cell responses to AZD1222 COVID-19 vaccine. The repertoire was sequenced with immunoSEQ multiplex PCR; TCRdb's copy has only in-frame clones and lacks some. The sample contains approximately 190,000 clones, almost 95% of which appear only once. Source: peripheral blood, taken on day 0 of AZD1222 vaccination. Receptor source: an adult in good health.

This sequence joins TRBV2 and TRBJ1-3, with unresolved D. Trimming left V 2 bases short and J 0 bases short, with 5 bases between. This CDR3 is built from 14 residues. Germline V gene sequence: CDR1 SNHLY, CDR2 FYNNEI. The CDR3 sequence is CASSEQVSGNTIYF. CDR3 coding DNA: TGTGCCAGCAGTGAACAGGTCTCTGGAAACACCATATATTTT.

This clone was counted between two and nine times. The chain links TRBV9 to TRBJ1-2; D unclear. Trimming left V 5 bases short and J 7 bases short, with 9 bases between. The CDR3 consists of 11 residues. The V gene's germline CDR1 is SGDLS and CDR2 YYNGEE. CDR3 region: CASSIRGGYTF. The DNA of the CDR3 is TGTGCCAGCAGTATACGGGGTGGCTACACCTTC.

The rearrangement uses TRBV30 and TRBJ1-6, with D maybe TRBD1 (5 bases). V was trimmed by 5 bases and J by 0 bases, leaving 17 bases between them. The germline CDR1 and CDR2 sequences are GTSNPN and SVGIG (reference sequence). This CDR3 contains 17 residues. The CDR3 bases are TGTGCCTGGGGCCGGGACCCAAGGAACTCCTATAATTCACCCCTCCACTTT. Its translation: CAWGRDPRNSYNSPLHF.

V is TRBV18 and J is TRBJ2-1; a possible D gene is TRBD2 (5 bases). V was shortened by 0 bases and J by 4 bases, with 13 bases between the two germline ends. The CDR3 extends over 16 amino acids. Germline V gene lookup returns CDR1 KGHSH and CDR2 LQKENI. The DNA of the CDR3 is TGTGCCAGCTCACCACCGGACTCTCGCTTTTACAATGAGCAGTTCTTC. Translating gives CASSPPDSRFYNEQFF. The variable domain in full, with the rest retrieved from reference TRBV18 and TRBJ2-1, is NAGVMQNPRHLVRRRGQEARLRCSPMKGHSHVYWYRQLPEEGLKFMVYLQKENIIDESGMPKERFSAEFPKEGPSILRIQQVVRGDSAAYFCASSPPDSRFYNEQFFGPGTRLTVL.

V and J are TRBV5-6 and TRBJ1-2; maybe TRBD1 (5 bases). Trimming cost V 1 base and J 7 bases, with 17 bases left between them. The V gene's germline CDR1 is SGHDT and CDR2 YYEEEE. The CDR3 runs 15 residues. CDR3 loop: CASSLRGHPISGYTF. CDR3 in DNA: TGTGCCAGCAGCTTGAGGGGCCACCCAATCTCTGGCTACACCTTC.

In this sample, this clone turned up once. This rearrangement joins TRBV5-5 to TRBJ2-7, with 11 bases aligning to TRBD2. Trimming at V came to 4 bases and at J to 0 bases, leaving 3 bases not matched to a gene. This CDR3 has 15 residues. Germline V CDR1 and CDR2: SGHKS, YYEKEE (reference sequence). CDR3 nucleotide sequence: TGTGCCAGCAGCGTCCTAGCGGGAGGCTCCTACGAGCAGTACTTC. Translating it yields CASSVLAGGSYEQYF.

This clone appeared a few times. In nucleotides, the CDR3 is TGTGCCAGCAGCTTAGCAAGGGGGAGGAACACTGAAGCTTTCTTT. It codes for CASSLARGRNTEAFF. The rearrangement links TRBV3-1 (or the pseudogene TRBV3-2) to TRBJ1-1; possibly TRBD1 for D (6 bases). Germline CDR1 and CDR2: LGHDT and YNNKEL (reference sequence). The length of the CDR3 is 15 residues. V lost 5 bases to trimming and J lost 1 base, with 14 bases between them.

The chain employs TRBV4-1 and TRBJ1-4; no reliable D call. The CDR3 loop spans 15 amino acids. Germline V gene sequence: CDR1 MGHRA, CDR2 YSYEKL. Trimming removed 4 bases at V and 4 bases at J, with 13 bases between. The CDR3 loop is CASSLILGFNEKLFF. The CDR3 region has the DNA TGCGCCAGCAGCCTAATTCTGGGATTTAATGAAAAACTGTTTTTT.

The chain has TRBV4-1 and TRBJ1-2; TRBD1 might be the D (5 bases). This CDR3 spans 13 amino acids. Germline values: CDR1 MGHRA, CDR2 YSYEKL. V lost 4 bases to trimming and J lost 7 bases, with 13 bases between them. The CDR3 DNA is TGCGCCAGCAGCCCCGGGGGGTCTGGTGGCTACACCTTC. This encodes CASSPGGSGGYTF.

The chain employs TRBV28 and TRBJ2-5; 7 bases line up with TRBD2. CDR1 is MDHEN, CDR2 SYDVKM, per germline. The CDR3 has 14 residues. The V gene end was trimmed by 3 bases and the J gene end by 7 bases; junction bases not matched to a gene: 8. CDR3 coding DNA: TGTGCCAGCAGTTTGACTAGCCGAACGGGGACCCAGTACTTC. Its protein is CASSLTSRTGTQYF.

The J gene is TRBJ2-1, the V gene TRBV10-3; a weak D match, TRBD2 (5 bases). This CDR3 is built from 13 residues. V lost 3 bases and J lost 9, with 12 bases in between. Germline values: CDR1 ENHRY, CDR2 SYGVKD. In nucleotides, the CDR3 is TGTGCCATCAGTGAAACTAGGCAAGGTGAGCAGTTCTTC. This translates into CAISETRQGEQFF.

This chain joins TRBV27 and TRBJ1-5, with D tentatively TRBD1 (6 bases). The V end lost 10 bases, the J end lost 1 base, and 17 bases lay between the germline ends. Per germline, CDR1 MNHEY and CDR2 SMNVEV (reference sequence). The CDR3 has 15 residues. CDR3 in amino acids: CATGGTGWSNQPQHF. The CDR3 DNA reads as TGTGCCACCGGGGGTACAGGGTGGAGCAATCAGCCCCAGCATTTT.

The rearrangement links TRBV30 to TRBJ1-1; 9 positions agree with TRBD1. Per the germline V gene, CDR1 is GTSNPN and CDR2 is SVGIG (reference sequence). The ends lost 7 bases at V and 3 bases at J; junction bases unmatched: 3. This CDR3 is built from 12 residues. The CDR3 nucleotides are TGTGCCTCGGGACAGGGTTACACTGAAGCTTTCTTT. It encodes CASGQGYTEAFF.

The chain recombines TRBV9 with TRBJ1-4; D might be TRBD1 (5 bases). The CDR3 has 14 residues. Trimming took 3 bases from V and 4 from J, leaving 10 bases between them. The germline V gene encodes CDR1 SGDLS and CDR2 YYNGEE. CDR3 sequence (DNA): TGTGCCAGCAGCGAGGCTGACAGTAATGAAAAACTGTTTTTT. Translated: CASSEADSNEKLFF.

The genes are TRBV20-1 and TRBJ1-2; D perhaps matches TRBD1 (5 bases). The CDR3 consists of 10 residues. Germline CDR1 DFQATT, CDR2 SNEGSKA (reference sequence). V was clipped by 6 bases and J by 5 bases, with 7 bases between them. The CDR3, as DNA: TGCAGTGCGAGACAGTATGGCTACACCTTC. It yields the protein CSARQYGYTF.

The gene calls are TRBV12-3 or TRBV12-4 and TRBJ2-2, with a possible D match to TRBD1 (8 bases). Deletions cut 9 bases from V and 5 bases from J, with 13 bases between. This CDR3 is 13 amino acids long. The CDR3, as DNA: TGTGCCAGTCACAGGGGGGGAACCGGGGAGCTGTTTTTT. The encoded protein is CASHRGGTGELFF.

The DNA for the CDR3 is TGTGCCAGCAGCCAAACAAGCACAGGGGCGGTTGAAAAACTGTTTTTT. It encodes CASSQTSTGAVEKLFF. The chain uses TRBV5-6 and TRBJ1-4; TRBD1 matches at 7 bases. V shed 4 bases and J 7 bases; nucleotides not matched to a gene: 13. Germline V gene data show CDR1 as SGHDT and CDR2 as YYEEEE. This CDR3 is 16 amino acids long.

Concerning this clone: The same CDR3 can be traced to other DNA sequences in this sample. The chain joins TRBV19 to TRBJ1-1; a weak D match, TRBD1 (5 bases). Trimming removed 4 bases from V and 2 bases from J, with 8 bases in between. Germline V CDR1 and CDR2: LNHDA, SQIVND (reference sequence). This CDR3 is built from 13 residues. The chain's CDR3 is CASSSQGNTEAFF. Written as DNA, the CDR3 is TGTGCCAGTAGTAGTCAGGGAAACACTGAAGCTTTCTTT.

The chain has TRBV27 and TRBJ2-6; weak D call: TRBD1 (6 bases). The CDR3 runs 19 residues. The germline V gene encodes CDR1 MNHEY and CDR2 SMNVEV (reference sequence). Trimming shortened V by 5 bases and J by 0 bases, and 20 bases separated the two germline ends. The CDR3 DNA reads TGTGCCAGCAGTCCTCTGAGGGGGTGGGAGACCTCTGGGGCCAACGTCCTGACTTTC. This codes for CASSPLRGWETSGANVLTF.

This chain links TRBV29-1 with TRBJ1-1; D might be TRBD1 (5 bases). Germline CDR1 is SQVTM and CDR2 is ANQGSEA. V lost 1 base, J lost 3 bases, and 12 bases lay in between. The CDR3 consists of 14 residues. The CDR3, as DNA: TGCAGCGTTGAAGGCGGCCAGGGAGACACTGAAGCTTTCTTT. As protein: CSVEGGQGDTEAFF.

In DNA, the CDR3 is TGTGCCAGCAGACGAACCGGGACAGCCCTGGGAGGAAACACCATATATTTT. Translated: CASRRTGTALGGNTIYF. This rearrangement joins TRBV7-2 to TRBJ1-3, with 7 bases fitting TRBD1. Looked up from germline, CDR1 is SGHTA and CDR2 is FQGNSA. The V segment lost 6 bases and the J segment 4 bases; nucleotides outside the gene matches: 15. The CDR3 is 17 residues long.

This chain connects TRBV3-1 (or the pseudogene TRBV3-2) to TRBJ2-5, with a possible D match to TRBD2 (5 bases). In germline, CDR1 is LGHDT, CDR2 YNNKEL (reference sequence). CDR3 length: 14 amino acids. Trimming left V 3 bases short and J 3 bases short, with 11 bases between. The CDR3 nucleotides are TGTGCCAGCAGCCATCCGGGGTCCAAAGAGACCCAGTACTTC. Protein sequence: CASSHPGSKETQYF.

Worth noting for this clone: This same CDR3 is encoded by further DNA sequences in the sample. DNA of the CDR3: TGTGCCAGCAGCTTTCAAGAGACCCAGTACTTC. It specifies CASSFQETQYF. The V call is TRBV7-2, the J call TRBJ2-5; D not resolved. Germline assignment: CDR1 SGHTA and CDR2 FQGNSA. The CDR3 runs 11 residues. V lost 3 bases, J lost 2 bases, and 1 base lay in between.

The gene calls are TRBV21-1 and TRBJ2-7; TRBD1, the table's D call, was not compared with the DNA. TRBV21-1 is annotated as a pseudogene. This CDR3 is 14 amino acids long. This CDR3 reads CASSCRDTAYEQYF. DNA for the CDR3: TGTGCCAGCAGCTGCCGGGACACCGCCTACGAGCAGTACTTC.

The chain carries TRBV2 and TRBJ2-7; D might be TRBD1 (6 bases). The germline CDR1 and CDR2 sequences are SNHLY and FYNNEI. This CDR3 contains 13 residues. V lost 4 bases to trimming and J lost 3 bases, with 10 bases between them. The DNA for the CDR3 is TGTGCCAGCAGTGGGACAGCTAACTACGAGCAGTACTTC. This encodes CASSGTANYEQYF. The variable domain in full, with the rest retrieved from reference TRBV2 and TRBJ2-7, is EPEVTQTPSHQVTQMGQEVILRCVPISNHLYFYWYRQILGQKVEFLVSFYNNEISEKSEIFDDQFSVERPDGSNFTLKIRSTKLEDSAMYFCASSGTANYEQYFGPGTRLTVT.